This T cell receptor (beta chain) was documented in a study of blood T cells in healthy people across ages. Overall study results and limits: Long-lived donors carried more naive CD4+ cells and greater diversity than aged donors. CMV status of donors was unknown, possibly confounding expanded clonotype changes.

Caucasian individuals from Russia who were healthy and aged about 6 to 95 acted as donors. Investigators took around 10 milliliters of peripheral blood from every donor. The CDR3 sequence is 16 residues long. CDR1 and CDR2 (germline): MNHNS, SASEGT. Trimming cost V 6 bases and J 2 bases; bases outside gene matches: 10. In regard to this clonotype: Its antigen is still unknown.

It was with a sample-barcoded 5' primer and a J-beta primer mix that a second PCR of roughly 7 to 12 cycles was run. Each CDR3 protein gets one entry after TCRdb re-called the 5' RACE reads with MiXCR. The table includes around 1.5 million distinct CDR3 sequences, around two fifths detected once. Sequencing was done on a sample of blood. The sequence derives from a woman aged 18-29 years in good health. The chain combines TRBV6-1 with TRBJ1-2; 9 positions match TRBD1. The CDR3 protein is CASSLSGTGTNYGYTF. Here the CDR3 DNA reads TGTGCCAGCAGCCTATCGGGGACAGGGACAAACTATGGCTACACCTTC.